This T cell receptor (beta chain) is drawn from a study of post-analysis software for immune sequencing data. Points from the study as a whole: Comparison of patients with controls showed five TRBV segments more frequent in patients, TRBV5-6, TRBV5-1 and TRBV20-1 among them.

Unique molecular identifiers featured in each of the TCR beta cDNA libraries. One entry per CDR3 protein results from TCRdb running MiXCR on the PCR reads. The table records about 570,000 distinct CDR3 sequences, around 31% of them present only once. This clonotype was picked up a small number of times. The antigen is unknown. This CDR3 has 14 residues. V was clipped by 6 bases and J by 7 bases, with 18 bases between them. Per germline, CDR1 SGHVS and CDR2 FNYEAQ. The clonotype was recovered from a girl under 18 with multiple sclerosis. The sample was blood. The V call is TRBV7-6, the J call TRBJ1-1; D is uncertain. This chain's CDR3 is CASSLIGRAGEAFF. The CDR3 DNA follows: TGTGCCAGCAGTTTAATAGGTCGGGCCGGTGAAGCTTTCTTT.